This T cell receptor (beta chain) stems from a study of cytomegalovirus exposure and HLA in healthy donors. About the study: The 110 or so validation repertoires used the same platform as the roughly 670 first-cohort repertoires, a later analysis reported. Study results and limitations: Researchers reported that a few CMV-associated chains were confirmed in vitro as CMV antigen-specific.

TCRdb keeps only in-frame clones here, not all; method: immunoSEQ multiplex PCR. The table lists about 120,000 clones, about nine tenths of them singletons, with approximately 2% in the top ten. Of note for this clone: Its specificity is not known.

The CDR3 loop spans 15 amino acids. The V segment lost 5 bases and the J segment 5 bases; nucleotides outside the gene matches: 5. Germline CDR1 and CDR2: SGHRS and YFSETQ. The TCR comes from a man aged 18 to 29 in good health and CMV-seronegative. This rearrangement joins TRBV5-1 to TRBJ2-1, with 12 bases identical to TRBD1. The sequencing input was PBMCs. The CDR3 loop reads CASSKGQGADNEQFF. The DNA for the CDR3 is TGCGCCAGCAGTAAGGGACAGGGGGCCGACAATGAGCAGTTCTTC.